This TCR beta chain was captured in a study of a mutant IDH1 vaccine in newly diagnosed glioma. On the study more broadly: In some groups vaccination began 4-6 weeks post-radiotherapy; others received it with temozolomide. Most had both radiotherapy and temozolomide beforehand; others had only one. Study-wide findings and caveats: It seemed that pseudoprogression was not linked to changes in the top peripheral T cell clonotypes.

Indicated time point: week 23, last vaccination. Vaccination comprised doses that each held 300 ug of mutant IDH1 20-mer peptide, plus topical imiquimod. Repertoires were generated with immunoSEQ multiplex PCR, while TCRdb's copy carries only in-frame clones and drops some. The table records approximately 50,000 clones, around 86% of them present only once. Of note for this clone: No antigen is known for it.

The starting material was PBMCs, obtained from a glioma patient whose treatment included an IDH1 peptide vaccine. This receptor was obtained from a man between 40 and 49 years old with glioma.

The CDR3 bases are TGTGCCAGCAGCTTGCCGGGAGGGGATGAGACCCAGTACTTC. Its protein product is CASSLPGGDETQYF. The rearrangement links TRBV5-4 to TRBJ2-5; the match to TRBD2 covers 8 bases. V dropped 1 base and J dropped 5; count of bases not matched to a gene: 4. Per germline, CDR1 SGHNT and CDR2 YYREEE (reference sequence). The CDR3 has 14 amino acids.